This T cell receptor (beta chain) is drawn from a study of blood T cell repertoires in COVID-19. Study context: COVID-19 samples, acute and convalescent, were from the United States, Italy and Spain.

In the authors' workflow: Cell counts per sample came from amplifying reference gene primers. Repertoires were generated with immunoSEQ multiplex PCR, while TCRdb's copy carries only in-frame clones and drops some. V and J calls and clone size are given by that table; D and trimming were obtained from the DNA. Of 200,000 to 250,000 clones listed, around 80% are singletons. This clone turned up a few times. This sequence originates from a woman aged 70-85 years with acute or convalescent COVID-19. The sample was peripheral blood.

This CDR3 is CASSFYRNTGELFF. The DNA for the CDR3 is TGCGCCAGCAGCTTCTACAGAAACACCGGGGAGCTGTTTTTT. The chain combines TRBV4-3 with TRBJ2-2, with D unresolved. Germline values: CDR1 LGHNA, CDR2 YSLEER. Trimming removed 5 bases at V and 2 bases at J, with 9 bases between. The CDR3 sequence is 14 residues long.